This T cell receptor (beta chain) was documented in a study of blood T cell repertoires in COVID-19. The overall study: Acute and convalescent COVID-19 samples came from the United States, Italy and Spain. From T cells, B-cell-depleted T cells, or PBMCs came the material, which was cDNA or gDNA.

Germline V gene lookup returns CDR1 SGHVS and CDR2 FNYEAQ. The V and J ends lost 5 bases and 4 bases respectively, with 14 bases between them. The CDR3 extends over 14 amino acids. In the source study's methods: It was from reference gene primer amplification that nucleated cell counts were estimated. Clones were sequenced by immunoSEQ multiplex PCR, and TCRdb holds only the in-frame ones, with some missing. V, J and clone size are those of that table, while D and trimming were read from the DNA. The sample carries roughly 130,000 clones, less than 90% recorded once. Material: peripheral blood. This receptor was taken from a woman in her thirties who had recovered from COVID-19. V usage is TRBV7-6 and J usage is TRBJ1-1; possible D gene TRBD1, 5 bases. CDR3 sequence (DNA): TGTGCCAGCAGCGCTACAGGATTCGGCACTGAAGCTTTCTTT. Its protein is CASSATGFGTEAFF.